This TCR beta chain was recovered during a study of blood T cells in healthy people across ages. Study in general: The template switching approach captured approximately one barcoded beta molecule for every two T cells.

Findings of the study overall: Roughly linear declines in TCR beta diversity per million T cells occurred with age.

Trimming pared 5 bases from V and 0 bases from J, leaving 11 bases between. The CDR3 is 15 amino acids. Germline loops: CDR1 MNHNS, CDR2 SASEGT. A sample-barcoded 5' primer and a J-beta primer mix were used in a second PCR of about 6 to 12 cycles. TCRdb called the 5' RACE reads again in MiXCR, with one record for every CDR3 protein. The sample records roughly 500,000 distinct CDR3 sequences, 27% being singletons. This clonotype was recorded at least ten times. The antigen remains unidentified. The sequence was obtained from a woman aged 70-85 years in good health. The material sequenced was blood. The J gene is TRBJ2-4, the V gene TRBV6-1, with D uncertain. Written as DNA, the CDR3 is TGTGCCAGCAGTCCGAATTCCCTAGCCAAAAACATTCAGTACTTC. It encodes CASSPNSLAKNIQYF.